The 11 T cell receptor beta chains below come from one sample, sequenced in a study of regulatory T cells in long-lasting Graves disease. Construction of the TCR beta libraries employed iRepertoire HTBI primers in conjunction with Arm-PCR of CDR3 regions. TCRdb used MiXCR to reprocess the multiplex PCR reads, holding one entry per CDR3 protein. Among fewer than 400,000 distinct CDR3 sequences listed, about 18% were seen once. Specified time point: newly diagnosed GD, antithyroid drugs for less than 3 months. RNA isolated from PBMCs was used to make the TCR library. The sample in question was peripheral blood mononuclear cells (PBMCs), obtained at new diagnosis, from a patient treated with antithyroid drugs. The source is a female donor with Graves disease.

This clonotype has only a few counts. This chain joins TRBV6-1 and TRBJ2-2; D may be TRBD1 (5 bases). CDR1 MNHNS and CDR2 SASEGT come from the germline V gene. The V and J ends lost 1 base and 7 bases respectively, with 13 bases between them. This CDR3 has 15 amino acids. The CDR3 is CASSEEGSEVGELFF. Here the CDR3 DNA reads TGTGCCAGCAGTGAAGAGGGGTCGGAAGTCGGGGAGCTGTTTTTT.

This clonotype was picked up many times. This chain uses TRBV28 with TRBJ2-5; D unclear. Germline lookup yields CDR1 MDHEN and CDR2 SYDVKM. Trimming cost V 7 bases and J 5 bases, with 8 bases left between them. The CDR3 sequence is 11 residues long. The CDR3 region is CASNSLETQYF. The CDR3 region has the DNA TGTGCCAGCAATTCCTTGGAGACCCAGTACTTC.

This clonotype occurred many times. The chain employs TRBV12-5 and TRBJ2-4, with TRBD1 matching over 7 bases. This CDR3 has 18 amino acids. The trim removed 2 bases at V and 7 bases at J, leaving 17 bases unmatched. Germline CDR1 LGHNT, CDR2 FRNRAP. The CDR3 here is CASGLNLPRDSSFNIQYF. CDR3 DNA: TGTGCTAGTGGTTTGAACCTTCCCCGGGACAGCTCCTTTAACATTCAGTACTTC.

This clonotype was observed at least ten times. CDR3 in amino acids: CATARDRNQPQHF. CDR3 DNA: TGTGCCACCGCGAGAGACCGTAATCAGCCCCAGCATTTT. The genes are TRBV19 and TRBJ1-5; D is unresolved. Trimming left V 10 bases short and J 4 bases short, with 14 bases between. The CDR3 is made up of 13 amino acids. In germline, CDR1 is LNHDA, CDR2 SQIVND (reference sequence).

This clonotype was counted at least ten times. The chain uses TRBV19 and TRBJ2-5; TRBD2 matches at 11 bases. Losses at the gene ends were 3 bases for V and 4 bases for J; bases not matched to a gene: 1. The CDR3 covers 14 residues. Per germline, CDR1 LNHDA and CDR2 SQIVND (reference sequence). CDR3 sequence (DNA): TGTGCCAGTAGTATTACTAGCGGGGGAGAGACCCAGTACTTC. Its protein product is CASSITSGGETQYF.

In this sample, this clonotype turned up many times. The rearrangement links TRBV27 to TRBJ1-5; D gene unclear. Trimming left V 3 bases short and J 0 bases short, with 12 bases between. This CDR3 contains 16 residues. Germline CDR1 MNHEY, CDR2 SMNVEV (reference sequence). The CDR3 region has the DNA TGTGCCAGCAGTTTTCGACGAGGGATTAGCAATCAGCCCCAGCATTTT. Protein sequence: CASSFRRGISNQPQHF.

In its sample, this clonotype was seen many times. This sequence joins TRBV10-3 and TRBJ2-5; tentative D call: TRBD2 (6 bases). The CDR3 length is 13 residues. The V gene lost 3 bases and the J gene lost 5 bases, with 10 bases spanning the gap. Germline lookup yields CDR1 ENHRY and CDR2 SYGVKD. This CDR3 reads CAISERREETQYF. CDR3 nucleotides: TGTGCCATCAGTGAAAGACGGGAGGAGACCCAGTACTTC.

Concerning this clonotype itself: This may be a read error, as it is one base from a much larger clone. The chain is built from TRBV14 and TRBJ2-3, with 8 bases that match TRBD2. Per the germline V gene, CDR1 is SGHDN and CDR2 is FVKESK. V was clipped by 8 bases and J by 1 base; unmatched bases: 2. The CDR3 sequence is 13 residues long. CDR3 region: CASRRGGTDTQYF. The CDR3 DNA sequence: TGTGCCAGCCGGCGGGGGGGCACAGATACGCAGTATTTT.

This clonotype was seen repeatedly, ten times or more. The V and J genes are TRBV27 and TRBJ1-6; 9 positions agree with TRBD1. With V trimmed by 5 bases and J by 7 bases, 6 bases remained unmatched. The germline V gene has CDR1 MNHEY and CDR2 SMNVEV (reference sequence). The CDR3 sequence is 15 residues long. Here the CDR3 DNA reads TGTGCCAGCAGTGCCAACAGGGGGCTAAATTCACCCCTCCACTTT. This codes for CASSANRGLNSPLHF.

This clonotype has a count of ten or more. The chain couples TRBV5-1 to TRBJ2-2, with TRBD2 matching over 13 bases. The CDR3 has 18 residues. Losses at the gene ends were 7 bases for V and 3 bases for J; bases not matched to a gene: 12. Germline loops: CDR1 SGHRS, CDR2 YFSETQ. CDR3 amino acids: CASSSGLAGLTDTGELFF. In nucleotides, the CDR3 is TGCGCCAGCTCCTCGGGACTAGCGGGATTGACGGACACCGGGGAGCTGTTTTTT.

This clonotype occurred a few times. The chain links TRBV9 to TRBJ1-5; 10 bases match TRBD1. V was pared by 0 bases and J by 5 bases, with 5 bases of the junction left unmatched. The CDR3 has 16 residues. Looked up from germline, CDR1 is SGDLS and CDR2 is YYNGEE. The DNA for the CDR3 is TGTGCCAGCAGCGTAGGGACAGGGGGAATGGATCAGCCCCAGCATTTT. This codes for CASSVGTGGMDQPQHF.